Below, 9 T cell receptor beta chains from the same sample are listed, as sequenced in a study of blood T cell repertoires in COVID-19. Generated by immunoSEQ multiplex PCR, the TCRdb table keeps only in-frame clones and is missing some. Of 37,000 or so clones listed, more than 85% are singletons. The specimen sequenced was peripheral blood. The receptor set was obtained from a man in his sixties or seventies with acute or convalescent COVID-19.

V gene TRBV12-3 or TRBV12-4 combines with J gene TRBJ1-2, with a weak D call TRBD1 (6 bases). Trimming removed 4 bases at V and 3 bases at J, with 9 bases between. CDR3 length: 13 amino acids. The CDR3 coding sequence is TGTGCCAGCAGTTCGGACAGCGACTATGGCTACACCTTC. It yields the protein CASSSDSDYGYTF.

The chain employs TRBV5-6 and TRBJ1-3; no firm D call. Germline CDR1 is SGHDT and CDR2 is YYEEEE. V lost 0 bases and J 11 bases, leaving 12 bases between the germline ends. There are 13 residues in the CDR3. The CDR3 protein is CASSLGRPGAIYF. The DNA of the CDR3 is TGTGCCAGCAGCTTGGGACGGCCGGGTGCCATATATTTT.

The V and J genes are TRBV6-5 and TRBJ1-4; no clear D. The CDR3 runs 13 residues. V lost 5 bases and J lost 2, with 6 bases in between. The V gene's germline CDR1 is MNHEY and CDR2 SVGAGI. The CDR3 DNA sequence: TGTGCCAGCAGTATAACTACTAATGAAAAACTGTTTTTT. This codes for CASSITTNEKLFF.

V usage is TRBV4-3 and J usage is TRBJ2-1, with 8 bases identical to TRBD2. CDR3 length: 20 residues. Germline trimming cut 0 bases from V and 5 bases from J; bases unmatched to any gene: 18. Germline assignment: CDR1 LGHNA and CDR2 YSLEER. For the CDR3, the DNA is TGCGCCAGCAGCCAAGATGTGGGTGCCGGGGGGGCCGTAAAAGACAATGAGCAGTTCTTC. Its translation: CASSQDVGAGGAVKDNEQFF.

The chain combines TRBV5-4 with TRBJ2-5, with 8 bases that match TRBD2. This CDR3 has 17 amino acids. J gave up 1 base and V 4 bases, and 12 bases lay outside the gene matches. CDR1 is SGHNT and CDR2 is YYREEE in the germline V gene (reference sequence). The CDR3 bases are TGTGCCAGCAGCCCCGGTCTTTGGGCGGGGGGCCAAGAGACCCAGTACTTC. It yields the protein CASSPGLWAGGQETQYF.

The chain recombines TRBV9 with TRBJ2-3; D is undetermined. V was cut by 0 bases and J by 2 bases, with 10 bases left in between. CDR3 length: 15 residues. CDR1 is SGDLS, CDR2 YYNGEE, per germline. Here the CDR3 reads CASSVEAYTTDTQYF. The CDR3 DNA follows: TGTGCCAGCAGCGTAGAAGCCTATACCACAGATACGCAGTATTTT.

There are a few counts of this clone. J is TRBJ2-7 and V is TRBV7-9; a weak D match, TRBD2 (6 bases). Trimming left V 0 bases short and J 4 bases short, with 13 bases between. Germline V gene sequence: CDR1 SEHNR, CDR2 FQNEAQ (reference sequence). The CDR3 extends over 15 amino acids. Here the CDR3 DNA reads TGTGCCAGCAGCTTAGCGGGAGGTCAACAATACGAGCAGTACTTC. Encoded protein: CASSLAGGQQYEQYF.

V and J are TRBV19 and TRBJ1-1, with TRBD1 matching 7 bases. J was trimmed by 5 bases and V by 4 bases; bases with no gene match: 4. Germline loops: CDR1 LNHDA, CDR2 SQIVND (reference sequence). The CDR3 length is 13 residues. CDR3: CASSTTGDTEAFF. CDR3 sequence (DNA): TGTGCCAGTAGTACCACAGGGGATACTGAAGCTTTCTTT.

This chain joins TRBV6-2 or TRBV6-3 and TRBJ1-1, with 7 bases fitting TRBD1. The V segment lost 4 bases and the J segment 7 bases; nucleotides outside the gene matches: 12. The CDR3 has 15 residues. CDR1 and CDR2 from the germline V gene are MNHEY and SVGEGT. CDR3 sequence reads: CASSSHANRGREAFF. The CDR3 region has the DNA TGTGCCAGCAGTTCCCACGCCAACAGGGGTCGTGAAGCTTTCTTT.